The 27 T cell receptor beta chains below were found in one sample sequenced in a study of blood T cell repertoires in COVID-19. Generated by immunoSEQ multiplex PCR, the TCRdb table keeps only in-frame clones and is missing some. The profile covers approximately 470,000 clones, with 75% to 90% appearing a single time and roughly 3.2% taken by the ten largest. The sample consisted of peripheral blood. These receptors all stem from a human donor in a cohort sampled during active COVID-19.

The chain has TRBV7-3 and TRBJ2-1, with 7 bases that match TRBD2. V lost 1 base and J lost 6; bases outside the gene matches: 6. The germline gives CDR1 SGHTA, CDR2 FQGTGA. This CDR3 comprises 15 residues. CDR3 residues: CASSLMAGVGNEQFF. The CDR3 coding sequence is TGTGCCAGCAGCTTAATGGCGGGAGTAGGCAATGAGCAGTTCTTC.

The rearrangement joins TRBV15 to TRBJ1-3, with TRBD1 as a possible D gene (5 bases). CDR1 and CDR2 (germline): LNHNV, YYDKDF (reference sequence). V gave up 5 bases and J gave up 4 bases, with 15 bases separating them. CDR3 size: 15 residues. The CDR3, as DNA: TGTGCCACCAGCGGACAAAGGGGCGCGGGAAACACCATATATTTT. Translated: CATSGQRGAGNTIYF.

Written as DNA, the CDR3 is TGTGCCAGCAGCTCTTTGGGGGACAGATATGGCTACACCTTC. This encodes CASSSLGDRYGYTF. This chain uses TRBV11-2 with TRBJ1-2; 7 bases match TRBD1. This CDR3 spans 14 amino acids. Germline values: CDR1 SGHAT, CDR2 FQNNGV. V gave up 4 bases and J gave up 5 bases; unmatched junction bases: 7.

This clone was seen once. The rearrangement joins TRBV6-5 to TRBJ1-4, with D uncertain. Per the germline V gene, CDR1 is MNHEY and CDR2 is SVGAGI. Trimming took 7 bases from V and 0 from J, leaving 12 bases between them. The CDR3 loop spans 15 amino acids. The CDR3 spells CASTQRDPTNEKLFF. CDR3 bases: TGTGCCAGCACTCAAAGAGATCCAACTAATGAAAAACTGTTTTTT.

This clone showed up just a few times. V is TRBV3-1 (or the pseudogene TRBV3-2) and J is TRBJ1-1; 7 bases align to TRBD1. CDR3 length equals 13 residues. Germline CDR1 reads LGHDT; CDR2 reads YNNKEL (reference sequence). With 1 base clipped from V and 8 bases from J, the junction kept 4 bases outside the gene matches. DNA of the CDR3: TGTGCCAGCAGCCAAGGCGTGACAGGGGAAGCTTTCTTT. Amino acids: CASSQGVTGEAFF.

With regard to this clone: Other DNA sequences within the sample encode an identical CDR3. The genes are TRBV9 and TRBJ1-4; D unresolved. With 0 bases removed from V and 4 bases from J, the gap between germline ends came to 7 bases. The CDR3 covers 14 residues. Germline CDR1 is SGDLS and CDR2 is YYNGEE. The CDR3 protein is CASSVGGVNEKLFF. The CDR3 DNA sequence: TGTGCCAGCAGCGTAGGCGGGGTTAATGAAAAACTGTTTTTT.

The chain's CDR3 is CASSLGSRPLHF. For the CDR3, the DNA is TGTGCCAGCAGTTTAGGGTCTAGGCCCCTCCACTTT. The chain is built from TRBV28 and TRBJ1-6; no clear D. V lost 2 bases and J 13 bases, leaving 9 bases between the germline ends. This CDR3 comprises 12 residues. CDR1 is MDHEN and CDR2 is SYDVKM in the germline V gene.

The rearrangement uses TRBV24-1 and TRBJ2-1; 8 nucleotides agree with TRBD2. CDR1 and CDR2 from the germline V gene are KGHDR and SFDVKD. J lost 0 bases, V lost 5 bases, and 5 bases had no gene match. The CDR3 has 16 amino acids. The CDR3 region is CATSVRSGSSYNEQFF. The CDR3 DNA follows: TGTGCCACCAGTGTTCGAAGCGGGAGCTCCTACAATGAGCAGTTCTTC.

This chain connects TRBV5-1 to TRBJ2-3; maybe TRBD2 (6 bases). The CDR3 loop spans 14 amino acids. CDR1 SGHRS and CDR2 YFSETQ come from the germline V gene. Trimming pared 0 bases from V and 6 bases from J, leaving 11 bases between. The CDR3 DNA is TGCGCCAGCAGCTTGGGACTAGAGAGGGATACGCAGTATTTT. Translation: CASSLGLERDTQYF.

The chain combines TRBV7-3 with TRBJ1-3; D is unresolved. CDR1 is SGHTA, CDR2 FQGTGA, per germline. This CDR3 spans 15 amino acids. V lost 2 bases and J lost 2, with 10 bases in between. The CDR3 spells CASSLQSDAGNTIYF. In DNA form, the CDR3 reads TGTGCCAGCAGCTTACAGTCTGATGCTGGAAACACCATATATTTT.

Here the CDR3 reads CSVTLGMASYTF. Here the CDR3 DNA reads TGCAGCGTGACCCTCGGGATGGCGAGCTACACCTTC. V and J are TRBV29-1 and TRBJ1-2, with no clear D. Germline values: CDR1 SQVTM, CDR2 ANQGSEA. The length of the CDR3 is 12 residues. Trimming shortened V by 6 bases and J by 9 bases, and 17 bases separated the two germline ends.

This sequence joins TRBV5-1 and TRBJ1-2, with D possibly being TRBD1 (5 bases). This CDR3 has 15 residues. Germline CDR1 reads SGHRS; CDR2 reads YFSETQ. V was trimmed by 0 bases and J by 8 bases, leaving 17 bases between them. The DNA for the CDR3 is TGCGCCAGCAGCTTGGCCGTGGACACCTCACGGGGCTACACCTTC. Translated, it gives CASSLAVDTSRGYTF. The whole variable domain, remainder taken from reference TRBV5-1 and TRBJ1-2, is KAGVTQTPRYLIKTRGQQVTLSCSPISGHRSVSWYQQTPGQGLQFLFEYFSETQRNKGNFPGRFSGRQFSNSRSEMNVSTLELGDSALYLCASSLAVDTSRGYTFGSGTRLTVV.

This clone was counted a single time. The chain has TRBV4-3 and TRBJ2-4; D is perhaps TRBD2 (5 bases). The V end lost 6 bases, the J end lost 1 base, and 16 bases lay between the germline ends. In germline, CDR1 is LGHNA, CDR2 YSLEER. The CDR3 runs 16 residues. In nucleotides, the CDR3 is TGCGCCAGCAGTCCCCGAGGAGGCGGGGCCAAAAACATTCAGTACTTC. It encodes CASSPRGGGAKNIQYF.

The chain joins TRBV5-1 to TRBJ2-5; tentatively, D is TRBD2 (6 bases). Germline CDR1 is SGHRS and CDR2 is YFSETQ. Trimming took 6 bases from V and 3 from J, leaving 9 bases between them. This CDR3 region has 12 residues. CDR3 nucleotide sequence: TGCGCCAGCATGGGGGGAAAAGAGACCCAGTACTTC. Protein sequence: CASMGGKETQYF.

This chain links TRBV6-5 with TRBJ1-2, with a possible D match to TRBD1 (6 bases). V was pared by 6 bases and J by 4 bases, with 15 bases between. Germline V lookup: CDR1 MNHEY, CDR2 SVGAGI. The CDR3 runs to 14 residues. This CDR3 is CASRNRDTAYGYTF. In DNA form, the CDR3 reads TGTGCCAGCAGAAACCGGGACACGGCCTATGGCTACACCTTC.

V and J are TRBV11-1 and TRBJ2-7; 8 nucleotides match TRBD2. There are 14 residues in the CDR3. Germline V gene sequence: CDR1 SGHAT, CDR2 FQDESV (reference sequence). The V gene end was trimmed by 5 bases and the J gene end by 7 bases; junction bases not matched to a gene: 10. DNA for the CDR3: TGTGCCAGCAGCCCTCGGACTAGCTTTCGGGAGCAGTACTTC. Protein: CASSPRTSFREQYF.

The DNA of the CDR3 is TGTGGGGTAGGCGGAAGCTCCTACAATGAGCAGTTCTTC. Protein: CGVGGSSYNEQFF. The J gene is TRBJ2-1, the V gene TRBV11-2; D is undetermined. Germline V gene data show CDR1 as SGHAT and CDR2 as FQNNGV. CDR3 length: 13 amino acids.

The chain recombines TRBV5-6 with TRBJ2-7; D unresolved. There are 14 residues in the CDR3. Per the germline V gene, CDR1 is SGHDT and CDR2 is YYEEEE. Trimming removed 6 bases from V and 1 base from J, with 14 bases in between. CDR3 region: CASTIVRVSYEQYF. The CDR3 DNA is TGTGCCAGCACAATCGTCCGGGTGTCCTACGAGCAGTACTTC.

The genes are TRBV21-1 and TRBJ1-2; the table's D call TRBD1 went unverified against the DNA. TRBV21-1 is a recognized pseudogene. The CDR3 spans 11 residues. The CDR3, as DNA: TGTGCCAGTACAACAGGGGGCGGCTACACCTTC. This sequence encodes CASTTGGGYTF.

The V call is TRBV6-5, the J call TRBJ1-2; possible D gene TRBD1, 5 bases. The CDR3 consists of 15 residues. CDR1 MNHEY and CDR2 SVGAGI come from the germline V gene. V lost 2 bases and J 3 bases, leaving 13 bases between the germline ends. The CDR3: CASSYRATGDYGYTF. The DNA for the CDR3 is TGTGCCAGCAGTTACCGAGCCACAGGAGACTATGGCTACACCTTC.

The chain's CDR3 is CASSKQRLTLSYEQYF. As DNA, the CDR3 is TGTGCCAGCAGCAAACAACGACTTACCCTCTCCTACGAGCAGTACTTC. V is TRBV21-1 and J is TRBJ2-7; the DNA was not used to check the table's D call, TRBD2. TRBV21-1 is classified as a pseudogene. The CDR3 is 16 amino acids.

The chain employs TRBV19 and TRBJ2-4; TRBD2 might be the D (6 bases). V shed 0 bases and J shed 8 bases, with 20 bases lying between them. The CDR3 has 17 amino acids. CDR1 and CDR2 (germline): LNHDA, SQIVND (reference sequence). The CDR3 spells CASSIDLSAGGSDIQYF. In DNA, the CDR3 is TGTGCCAGTAGTATAGATCTTTCGGCTGGAGGGAGTGACATTCAGTACTTC. Full variable domain (remainder filled in from reference TRBV19 and TRBJ2-4): DGGITQSPKYLFRKEGQNVTLSCEQNLNHDAMYWYRQDPGQGLRLIYYSQIVNDFQKGDIAEGYSVSREKKESFPLTVTSAQKNPTAFYLCASSIDLSAGGSDIQYFGAGTRLSVL.

The chain joins TRBV7-9 to TRBJ1-4; 9 positions match TRBD1. CDR3 length: 14 amino acids. From germline, CDR1 is SEHNR and CDR2 FQNEAQ (reference sequence). V was clipped by 5 bases and J by 8 bases; unmatched bases: 6. The CDR3 spells CASSERTGEEKLFF. The CDR3 DNA reads TGTGCCAGCAGCGAACGGACAGGGGAGGAAAAACTGTTTTTT.

The J gene is TRBJ1-4, the V gene TRBV29-1; D perhaps matches TRBD1 (5 bases). This CDR3 region has 11 residues. V was pared by 6 bases and J by 8 bases, with 10 bases between. Germline CDR1 is SQVTM and CDR2 is ANQGSEA. The CDR3 region is CSVIRGEKLFF. The DNA for the CDR3 is TGCAGCGTAATACGGGGGGAAAAACTGTTTTTT.

The chain employs TRBV3-1 (or the pseudogene TRBV3-2) and TRBJ1-3, with D tentatively TRBD1 (6 bases). V was pared by 0 bases and J by 7 bases, with 16 bases between. This CDR3 is 16 amino acids long. Germline-derived CDR1 and CDR2 are LGHDT and YNNKEL (reference sequence). CDR3: CASSQDKQGRGNTIYF. For the CDR3, the DNA is TGTGCCAGCAGCCAAGATAAACAGGGAAGAGGGAACACCATATATTTT.

This chain uses TRBV4-2 with TRBJ1-5; D may be TRBD1 (5 bases). V gave up 1 base and J gave up 2 bases, with 9 bases separating them. This CDR3 comprises 15 residues. CDR1 is LGHNA, CDR2 YNFKEQ, per germline. This chain's CDR3 is CASSQGREGNQPQHF. DNA for the CDR3: TGTGCCAGCAGCCAAGGCAGGGAGGGCAATCAGCCCCAGCATTTT.

The chain couples TRBV3-1 (or the pseudogene TRBV3-2) to TRBJ1-1; D perhaps matches TRBD1 (6 bases). Germline lookup yields CDR1 LGHDT and CDR2 YNNKEL (reference sequence). Trimming pared 4 bases from V and 1 base from J, leaving 13 bases between. CDR3 length: 15 amino acids. The CDR3: CASSRQETRNTEAFF. DNA of the CDR3: TGTGCCAGCAGCCGACAGGAGACGAGGAACACTGAAGCTTTCTTT.